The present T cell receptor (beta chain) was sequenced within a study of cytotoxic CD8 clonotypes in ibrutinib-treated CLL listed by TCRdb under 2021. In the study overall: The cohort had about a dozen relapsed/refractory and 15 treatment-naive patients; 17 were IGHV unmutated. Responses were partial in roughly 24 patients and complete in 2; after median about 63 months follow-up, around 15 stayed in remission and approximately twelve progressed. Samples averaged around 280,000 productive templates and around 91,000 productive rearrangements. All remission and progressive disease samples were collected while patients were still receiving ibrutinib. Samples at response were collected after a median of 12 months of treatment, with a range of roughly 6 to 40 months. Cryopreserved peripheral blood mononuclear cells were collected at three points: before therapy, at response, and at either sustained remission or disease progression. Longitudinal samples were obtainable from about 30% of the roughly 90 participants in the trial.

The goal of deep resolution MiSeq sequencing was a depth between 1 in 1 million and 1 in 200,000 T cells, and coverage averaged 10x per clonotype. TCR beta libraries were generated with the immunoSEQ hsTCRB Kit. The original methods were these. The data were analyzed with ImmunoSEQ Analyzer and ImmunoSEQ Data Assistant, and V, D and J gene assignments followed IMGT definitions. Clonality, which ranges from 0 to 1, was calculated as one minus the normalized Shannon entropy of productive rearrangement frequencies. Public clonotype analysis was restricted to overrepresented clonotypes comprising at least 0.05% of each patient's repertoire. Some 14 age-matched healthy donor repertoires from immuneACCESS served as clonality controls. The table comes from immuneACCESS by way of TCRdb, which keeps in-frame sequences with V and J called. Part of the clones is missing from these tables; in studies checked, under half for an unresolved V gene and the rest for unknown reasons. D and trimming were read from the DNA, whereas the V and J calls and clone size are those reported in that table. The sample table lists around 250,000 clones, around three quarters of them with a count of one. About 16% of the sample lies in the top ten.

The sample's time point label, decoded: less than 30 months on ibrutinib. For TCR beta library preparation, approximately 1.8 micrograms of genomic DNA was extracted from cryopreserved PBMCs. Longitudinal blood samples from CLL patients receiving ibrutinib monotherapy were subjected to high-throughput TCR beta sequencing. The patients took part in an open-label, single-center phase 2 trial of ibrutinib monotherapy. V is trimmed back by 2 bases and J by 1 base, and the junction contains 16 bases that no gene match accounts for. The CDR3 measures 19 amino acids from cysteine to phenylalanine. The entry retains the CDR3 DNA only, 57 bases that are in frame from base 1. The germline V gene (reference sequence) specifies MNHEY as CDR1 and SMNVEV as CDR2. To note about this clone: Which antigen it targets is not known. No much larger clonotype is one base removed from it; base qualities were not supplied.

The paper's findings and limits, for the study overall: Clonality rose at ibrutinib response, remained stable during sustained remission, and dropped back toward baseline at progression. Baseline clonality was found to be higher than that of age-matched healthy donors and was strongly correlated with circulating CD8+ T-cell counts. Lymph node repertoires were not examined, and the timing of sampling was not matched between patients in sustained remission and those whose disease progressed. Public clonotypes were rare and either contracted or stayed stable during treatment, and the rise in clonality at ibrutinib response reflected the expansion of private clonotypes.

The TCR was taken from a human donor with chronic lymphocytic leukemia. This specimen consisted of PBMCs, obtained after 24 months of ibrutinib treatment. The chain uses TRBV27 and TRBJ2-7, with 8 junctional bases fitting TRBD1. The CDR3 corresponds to CASSLEGGQVPGGSYEQYF. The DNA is TGTGCCAGCAGTTTAGAAGGGGGACAGGTGCCAGGAGGATCCTACGAGCAGTACTTC.